The clone carrying this TCR beta chain has only a few counts. As yet, its antigen is unknown. The CDR3 contains 17 residues. Germline CDR1 and CDR2: SGHRS and YFSETQ. Trimming took 3 bases from V and 5 from J; bases not matched to a gene: 10. Quantitative barcoded 5'-RACE was used to prepare TCR beta libraries. Via MiXCR, TCRdb re-called the 5' RACE reads, giving one row per CDR3 protein. This table has about 92,000 distinct CDR3 sequences, 7.5% to 9% appearing once. The entry originates in a study of CD8 T cells in ankylosing spondylitis. Study-level points and caveats: A CD8+ phenotype characterized the disease-linked clones, which were relatively rare in peripheral blood. Made up of roughly 8 highly homologous variants, a TCR beta motif appeared characteristic of ankylosing spondylitis blood. Earlier studies detected some motif variants in reactive arthritis synovial fluid and blood.

The sequencing sample was made of blood, either unsorted or a sorted T cell fraction (not recorded which). The source of this sequence is a male donor with ankylosing spondylitis or in good health (not recorded which). The chain has TRBV5-1 and TRBJ2-3, with 12 bases fitting TRBD2. The chain's CDR3 is CASSYPSGGEDRDTQYF. The CDR3 region has the DNA TGCGCCAGCAGCTACCCTAGCGGGGGGGAGGACCGAGATACGCAGTATTTT.